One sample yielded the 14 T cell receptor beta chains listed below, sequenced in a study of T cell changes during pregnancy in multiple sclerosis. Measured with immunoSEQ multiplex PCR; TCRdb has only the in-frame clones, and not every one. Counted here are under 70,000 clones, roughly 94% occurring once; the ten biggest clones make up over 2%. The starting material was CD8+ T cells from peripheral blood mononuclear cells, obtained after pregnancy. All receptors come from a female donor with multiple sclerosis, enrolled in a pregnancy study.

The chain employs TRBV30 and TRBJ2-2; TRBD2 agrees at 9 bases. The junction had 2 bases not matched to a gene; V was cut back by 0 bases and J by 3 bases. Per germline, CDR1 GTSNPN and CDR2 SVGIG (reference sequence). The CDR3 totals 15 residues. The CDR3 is CAWSVLAGDTGELFF. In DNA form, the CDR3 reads TGTGCCTGGAGTGTACTAGCGGGTGACACCGGGGAGCTGTTTTTT.

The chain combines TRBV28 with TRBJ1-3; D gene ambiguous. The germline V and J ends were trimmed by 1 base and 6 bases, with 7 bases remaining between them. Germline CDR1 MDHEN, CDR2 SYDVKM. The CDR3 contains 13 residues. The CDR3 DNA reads TGTGCCAGCAGTTTATCGGGGATAAACACCATATATTTT. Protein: CASSLSGINTIYF.

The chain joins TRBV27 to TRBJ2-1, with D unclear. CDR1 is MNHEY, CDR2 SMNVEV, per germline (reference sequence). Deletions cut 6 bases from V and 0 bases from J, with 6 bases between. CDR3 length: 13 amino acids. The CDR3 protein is CASSLSSYNEQFF. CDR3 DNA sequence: TGTGCCAGCAGCCTGAGCTCCTACAATGAGCAGTTCTTC.

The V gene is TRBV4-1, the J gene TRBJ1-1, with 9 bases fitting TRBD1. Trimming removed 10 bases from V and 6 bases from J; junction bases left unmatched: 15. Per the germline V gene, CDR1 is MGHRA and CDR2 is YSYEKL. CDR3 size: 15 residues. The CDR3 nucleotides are TGCGCCACCTCACAGGGGGCACAGGATTTCGCTGAAGCTTTCTTT. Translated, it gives CATSQGAQDFAEAFF.

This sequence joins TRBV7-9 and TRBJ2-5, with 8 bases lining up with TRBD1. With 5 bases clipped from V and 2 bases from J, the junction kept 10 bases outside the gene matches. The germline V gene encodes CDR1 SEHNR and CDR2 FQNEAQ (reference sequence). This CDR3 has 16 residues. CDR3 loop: CASSQLNRGSQETQYF. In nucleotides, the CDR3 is TGTGCCAGCAGCCAACTCAACAGGGGGAGTCAAGAGACCCAGTACTTC.

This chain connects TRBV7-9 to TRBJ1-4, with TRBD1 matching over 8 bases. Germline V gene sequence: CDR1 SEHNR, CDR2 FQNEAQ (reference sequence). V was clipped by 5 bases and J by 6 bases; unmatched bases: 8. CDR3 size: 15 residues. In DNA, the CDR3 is TGTGCCAGCAGCGCCCCACAGGGGGTGCATGAAAAACTGTTTTTT. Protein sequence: CASSAPQGVHEKLFF.

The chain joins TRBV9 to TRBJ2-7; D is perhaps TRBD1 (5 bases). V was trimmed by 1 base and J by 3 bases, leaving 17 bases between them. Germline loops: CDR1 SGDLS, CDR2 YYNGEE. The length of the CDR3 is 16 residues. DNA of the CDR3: TGTGCCAGCAGCGTAACGACACGACAGCAACTCTACGAGCAGTACTTC. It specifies CASSVTTRQQLYEQYF.

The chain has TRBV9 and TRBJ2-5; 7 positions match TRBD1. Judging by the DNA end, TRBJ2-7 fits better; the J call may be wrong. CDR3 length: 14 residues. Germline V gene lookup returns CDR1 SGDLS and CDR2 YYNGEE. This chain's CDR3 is CASSVGTAPYEQYF. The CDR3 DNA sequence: TGTGCCAGCAGCGTTGGGACAGCACCCTACGAGCAGTACTTC.

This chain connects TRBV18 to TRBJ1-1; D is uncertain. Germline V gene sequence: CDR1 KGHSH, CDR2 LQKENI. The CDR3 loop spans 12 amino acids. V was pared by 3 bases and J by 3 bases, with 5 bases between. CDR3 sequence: CASSPSYTEAFF. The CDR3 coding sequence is TGTGCCAGCTCACCCAGTTACACTGAAGCTTTCTTT. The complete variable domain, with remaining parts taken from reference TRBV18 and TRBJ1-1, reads NAGVMQNPRHLVRRRGQEARLRCSPMKGHSHVYWYRQLPEEGLKFMVYLQKENIIDESGMPKERFSAEFPKEGPSILRIQQVVRGDSAAYFCASSPSYTEAFFGQGTRLTVV.

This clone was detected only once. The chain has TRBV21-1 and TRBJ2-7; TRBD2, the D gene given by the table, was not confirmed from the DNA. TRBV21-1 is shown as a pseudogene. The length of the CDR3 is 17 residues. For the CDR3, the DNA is TGTGCCAGCAGCTCCCCGGGACTAGCGGGAGGGATCCCAGGGCAGTACTTC. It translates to CASSSPGLAGGIPGQYF.

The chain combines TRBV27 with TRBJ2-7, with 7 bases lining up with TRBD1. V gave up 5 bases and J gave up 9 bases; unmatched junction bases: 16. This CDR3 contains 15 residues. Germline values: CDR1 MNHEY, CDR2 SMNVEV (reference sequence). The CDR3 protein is CASSPWTGKIARQYF. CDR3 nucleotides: TGTGCCAGCAGTCCGTGGACAGGAAAGATTGCGCGGCAGTACTTC.

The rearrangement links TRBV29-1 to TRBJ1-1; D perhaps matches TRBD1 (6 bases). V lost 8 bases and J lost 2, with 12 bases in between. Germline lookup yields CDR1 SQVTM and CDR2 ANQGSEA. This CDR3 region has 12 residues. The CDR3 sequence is CSHLRGNTEAFF. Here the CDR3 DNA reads TGCAGCCACCTCAGGGGTAACACTGAAGCTTTCTTT.

Here the CDR3 reads CASSLTVTDTQYF. The CDR3 nucleotides are TGTGCCAGCAGTTTAACGGTTACAGATACGCAGTATTTT. V is TRBV27 and J is TRBJ2-3; D gene ambiguous. With 2 bases removed from V and 3 bases from J, the gap between germline ends came to 6 bases. Germline values: CDR1 MNHEY, CDR2 SMNVEV (reference sequence). This CDR3 spans 13 amino acids.

The chain's CDR3 is CASSRLAGLYNEQFF. CDR3 nucleotides: TGTGCCAGCAGCCGGCTAGCGGGACTCTACAATGAGCAGTTCTTC. This chain links TRBV6-5 with TRBJ2-1, with 9 bases fitting TRBD2. J was trimmed by 3 bases and V by 6 bases; bases with no gene match: 6. Germline loops: CDR1 MNHEY, CDR2 SVGAGI. The CDR3 totals 15 residues.